This T cell receptor beta chain originates from a study of Graves' ophthalmopathy and Graves' hyperthyroidism. The authors diagnosed from clinical symptoms, serum thyroxine, TRAb, thyroid ultrasound and orbital computed tomography. The PBMCs used were ones drawn from 10 ml of fresh peripheral blood. CDR1 and CDR2 (germline): MGHDK, SYGVNS. There are 16 residues in the CDR3. The J segment lost 4 bases and the V segment lost 4 bases, leaving 12 bases of the junction unmatched. The authors amplified TCR beta CDR3 regions from RNA transcripts. HTBI primers were used in a first-round RT-PCR, which preceded a second-round multiplex PCR. Via MiXCR, TCRdb re-called the multiplex PCR reads, giving one row per CDR3 protein. The sample has 230,000 or so distinct CDR3 sequences; about 46% are singletons. General study points: In separating ophthalmopathy from stable hyperthyroidism, a 13-signature model achieved roughly 90% sensitivity and nearly 84% specificity. Ophthalmopathy progression was predicted with approximately 64% sensitivity and approximately 72% specificity.

A word on this clonotype: Its target is unknown.

The source is an adult man with Graves' ophthalmopathy. Sequencing used peripheral blood. The chain links TRBV25-1 to TRBJ1-1; 7 positions match TRBD1. The CDR3 bases are TGTGCCAGCAGTGCCGAGGGGGGAGCAGGGGGCACTGAAGCTTTCTTT. Translating gives CASSAEGGAGGTEAFF.